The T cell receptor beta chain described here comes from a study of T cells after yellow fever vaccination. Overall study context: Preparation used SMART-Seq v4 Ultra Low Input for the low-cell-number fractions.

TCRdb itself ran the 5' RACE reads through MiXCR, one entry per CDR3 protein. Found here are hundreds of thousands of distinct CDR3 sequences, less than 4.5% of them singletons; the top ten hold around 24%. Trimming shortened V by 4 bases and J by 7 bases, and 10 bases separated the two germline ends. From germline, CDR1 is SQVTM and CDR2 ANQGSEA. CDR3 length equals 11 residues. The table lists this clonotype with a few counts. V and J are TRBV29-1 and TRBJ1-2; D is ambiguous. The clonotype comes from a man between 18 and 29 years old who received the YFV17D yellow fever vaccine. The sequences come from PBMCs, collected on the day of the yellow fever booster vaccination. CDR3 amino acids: CSVGDWAGYTF. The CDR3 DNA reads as TGCAGCGTTGGAGACTGGGCTGGCTACACCTTC.